Listed below are T cell receptor beta chains from one sample, sequenced in a study of shared clonotypes between healthy human individuals. The method was immunoSEQ multiplex PCR; TCRdb's version includes in-frame clones alone and lacks a portion of them. The table lists 950,000 to 1,100,000 clones, 70% to 80% of them singletons, with more than 0.55% in the top ten. The sequenced material came from memory CD4+ T cells from PBMCs. These receptors were collected from a man in his late teens or twenties in good health. Some clones in this sample may be carry-over from other donors' samples. The CDR3 runs from the conserved cysteine through the conserved F or W. The order of the fields is clone size, J gene, V gene, D gene, CDR3 DNA, CDR3 protein. A D gene is named only where the DNA matches it firmly. A clone size is listed for some rows: how often the clone was seen (once, few, many), or a class if it is expanded.

NA | TRBJ1-2 | TRBV7-8 | NA | TGTGCCAGCAGCTTGGCCGGGGGCGACTATGGCTACACCTTC | CASSLAGGDYGYTF
once | TRBJ2-7 | TRBV25-1 | NA | TGTGCCAGCAGTCGCACGGGCCTTTTCGACGAGCAGTACTTC | CASSRTGLFDEQYF
NA | TRBJ2-1 | TRBV7-3 | NA | TGTGCCAGCAGCTTATTAGGAGAACTGTTCTTC | CASSLLGELFF
NA | TRBJ2-3 | TRBV29-1 | NA | TGCAGCGTTGAGGACAGCCTCTCCCGGTATTTT | CSVEDSLSRYF
NA | TRBJ1-5 | TRBV27 | NA | TGTGCCAGCAGTTTATTGGATGGATCTCAGCCCCAGCATTTT | CASSLLDGSQPQHF
NA | TRBJ2-7 | TRBV7-2 | TRBD2 | TGTGCCAGCAGCTCAGCGGGGGGCGAGCAGTACTTC | CASSSAGGEQYF
once | TRBJ1-3 | TRBV19 | NA | TGTGCCAGTAGTACAAACCGAATGCGAGGCGGAAACACCATATATTTT | CASSTNRMRGGNTIYF
NA | TRBJ2-5 | TRBV6-5 | NA | TGTGCCAGCAGTTCGGGACTTAACCAGTACTTC | CASSSGLNQYF
few | TRBJ1-4 | TRBV6-1 | NA | TGTGCCAGCGGGGAGCCCTACGGAAAACTGTTTTTT | CASGEPYGKLFF
NA | TRBJ1-2 | TRBV4-2 | NA | TGTGCCAGCAGCCAAGTTCCGCGGGGGTATGGCTACACCTTC | CASSQVPRGYGYTF
NA | TRBJ1-1 | TRBV18 | NA | TGTGCCAGCTCACAATCCAGGGAGGGGATCACTGAAGCTTTCTTT | CASSQSREGITEAFF
once | TRBJ1-2 | TRBV29-1 | NA | TGCAGCGTTGTGCAACAGGGAAACTATGGCTACACCTTC | CSVVQQGNYGYTF
NA | TRBJ2-7 | TRBV7-2 | NA | TGTGCCAGCAGCCAAGGCGGGGCCTACGAGCAGTACTTC | CASSQGGAYEQYF
NA | TRBJ2-7 | TRBV29-1 | NA | TGCAGCGGGGGGGAAAGGGGGCTCAGCGAGCAGTACTTC | CSGGERGLSEQYF
NA | TRBJ1-5 | TRBV7-2 | NA | TGTGCCAGCAGCTTGGAAATGACAGGCGGGATGGAGCCCCAGCATTTT | CASSLEMTGGMEPQHF
NA | TRBJ2-3 | TRBV27 | NA | TGTGCCAGCAAAGATCGGGCGGAGCGGAGAGGAGATACGCAGTATTTT | CASKDRAERRGDTQYF
NA | TRBJ1-1 | TRBV10-2 | NA | TGCGCCAGCAGTGAGTCCCAGGGGTCCCTGAACACTGAAGCTTTCTTT | CASSESQGSLNTEAFF
NA | TRBJ2-7 | TRBV7-3 | NA | TGTGCCAGCAGCTCGCACAATGGCTACGAGCAGTACTTC | CASSSHNGYEQYF
once | TRBJ1-2 | TRBV18 | NA | TGTGCCAGCTCACCGGGGTCAGGGTCTCTCAGCGGCTACACCTTC | CASSPGSGSLSGYTF
many | TRBJ1-5 | TRBV10-1 | NA | TGCGCCAGCAAAAGGGAGAGCCGTCAGCCCCAGCATTTT | CASKRESRQPQHF
NA | TRBJ2-1 | TRBV7-3 | NA | TGTGCCAGCAGCTCTGACAATGAGCAGTTCTTC | CASSSDNEQFF
NA | TRBJ2-6 | TRBV4-3 | NA | TGCGCCAGCAGCCAAGGACAGTCTGGGGCCAACGTCCTGACTTTC | CASSQGQSGANVLTF
NA | TRBJ1-1 | TRBV5-1 | NA | TGCGCCAGTAAAGTAAAGGGGAACACTGAAGCTTTCTTT | CASKVKGNTEAFF
once | TRBJ2-2 | TRBV27 | TRBD1 | TGTGCCAGCAGCCCCCGGGACAGGGGCCCAGCGGGAGTAGGCACCGGGGAGCTGTTTTTT | CASSPRDRGPAGVGTGELFF
once | TRBJ2-3 | TRBV7-3 | NA | TGTGCCAGCAGCTTATGGGCGTATGCGGCGGGAAAAGGCGCAGATACGCAGTATTTT | CASSLWAYAAGKGADTQYF
NA | TRBJ1-5 | TRBV6-1 | NA | TGTGCCAGCAGTGAAGAACCAGCCCGGGCCCATAGCAATCAGCCCCAGCATTTT | CASSEEPARAHSNQPQHF
few | TRBJ1-3 | TRBV18 | NA | TGTGCCAGCTCACCACCGTCGGGGGACGCTGGAAACACCATATATTTT | CASSPPSGDAGNTIYF
NA | TRBJ1-2 | TRBV5-1 | NA | TGCGCCAGCAGCAGAATACAGGGTTTTGACTATGGCTACACCTTC | CASSRIQGFDYGYTF
NA | TRBJ1-5 | TRBV28 | TRBD1 | TGTGCCAGCAGTTCCCCCACAGGGGTAGCCGGCAATCAGCCCCAGCATTTT | CASSSPTGVAGNQPQHF
NA | TRBJ2-6 | TRBV9 | NA | TGTGCCAGCAGCGTAGCGTGGGCCTTCGTCTCTGGGGCCAACGTCCTGACTTTC | CASSVAWAFVSGANVLTF
NA | TRBJ1-2 | TRBV11-2 | TRBD1 | TGTGCCAGCAGCTCCACGATGGGACAGGGGAAGGACGGCTACACCTTC | CASSSTMGQGKDGYTF
NA | TRBJ2-5 | TRBV28 | NA | TGTGCCAGCACCCCACTGGGGGCGGGACTGGAGACCCAGTACTTC | CASTPLGAGLETQYF
NA | TRBJ2-3 | TRBV9 | TRBD2 | TGTGCCAGCAGCGTAGGCGTGGCGGGAGCTAGGACAGATACGCAGTATTTT | CASSVGVAGARTDTQYF
few | TRBJ2-1 | TRBV6-1 | NA | TGTGCCAGCAGGGGTAATGAGCAGTTCTTC | CASRGNEQFF
NA | TRBJ2-7 | TRBV5-1 | NA | TGCGCCAGCAGCTTGGCTTCCAACGAGCAGTACTTC | CASSLASNEQYF
NA | TRBJ2-3 | TRBV27 | NA | TGTGCCAGCAGTTTCCAGGGGCGCACCCCCGATACGCAGTATTTT | CASSFQGRTPDTQYF
NA | TRBJ2-7 | TRBV28 | TRBD1 | TGTGCCAGCAGTTTGGCAGGACAGGGTATCGAGCAGTACTTC | CASSLAGQGIEQYF
NA | TRBJ2-2 | TRBV30 | NA | TGTGCCTGGAGTGTACCGGTAACGGAGCTGTTTTTT | CAWSVPVTELFF
NA | TRBJ1-1 | TRBV29-1 | NA | TGCAGCGTATGTGGGGGATGGGGTATGAACACTGAAGCTTTCTTT | CSVCGGWGMNTEAFF
NA | TRBJ2-2 | TRBV18 | NA | TGTGCCAGCTCACCCGCAAGAACCGGGGAGCTGTTTTTT | CASSPARTGELFF
NA | TRBJ2-2 | TRBV7-3 | NA | TGTGCCAGCAGCCAAAAGCCCCTAGACACAGTGAACACCGGGGAGCTGTTTTTT | CASSQKPLDTVNTGELFF
NA | TRBJ2-1 | TRBV11-3 | TRBD1 | TGTGCCAGCAGTCGCGGACAGGGGGCGTACAATGAGCAGTTCTTC | CASSRGQGAYNEQFF